What follows are 15 T cell receptor beta chains derived from one specimen sequenced in a study of blood T cell repertoires in COVID-19. Using immunoSEQ multiplex PCR, the repertoire was profiled, and TCRdb retains in-frame clones only, with some absent. In the table there are about 78,000 clones, around nine tenths of which are singletons. The sequencing input was peripheral blood. These receptors were obtained from a man in his sixties or seventies with active or convalescent COVID-19.

The rearrangement joins TRBV3-1 (or the pseudogene TRBV3-2) to TRBJ1-2; tentative D call: TRBD1 (6 bases). Trimming cost V 3 bases and J 13 bases, with 21 bases left between them. This CDR3 is 14 amino acids long. The germline CDR1 and CDR2 sequences are LGHDT and YNNKEL (reference sequence). The CDR3 reads CASSQTPLTGITTF. The CDR3 bases are TGTGCCAGCAGCCAGACACCACTTACAGGGATCACCACCTTC.

This chain joins TRBV2 and TRBJ2-5; D might be TRBD2 (5 bases). With 6 bases removed from V and 5 bases from J, the gap between germline ends came to 19 bases. The CDR3 loop spans 15 amino acids. Looked up from germline, CDR1 is SNHLY and CDR2 is FYNNEI. Written as DNA, the CDR3 is TGTGCCAGCAGCTATAGGACTGCTCCCCACGAGACCCAGTACTTC. Translation gives CASSYRTAPHETQYF.

The V gene is TRBV29-1, the J gene TRBJ1-1; TRBD1 aligns across 9 bases. J was trimmed by 11 bases and V by 3 bases; bases with no gene match: 7. Looked up from germline, CDR1 is SQVTM and CDR2 is ANQGSEA. The CDR3 extends over 12 amino acids. The CDR3 sequence: CSVDIGTGNAFF. CDR3 nucleotide sequence: TGCAGCGTTGATATAGGGACAGGGAACGCTTTCTTT.

The chain uses TRBV13 and TRBJ1-2; no firm D call. Per germline, CDR1 PRHDT and CDR2 FYEKMQ (reference sequence). The CDR3 extends over 15 amino acids. V lost 0 bases and J lost 2, with 10 bases in between. The CDR3 nucleotides are TGTGCCAGCAGCTTAGGTGGGTCGGGGAACTATGGCTACACCTTC. Amino acids: CASSLGGSGNYGYTF.

J is TRBJ2-1 and V is TRBV27; 7 nucleotides agree with TRBD1. Looked up from germline, CDR1 is MNHEY and CDR2 is SMNVEV (reference sequence). CDR3 length equals 13 residues. V was pared by 4 bases and J by 4 bases, with 1 base of the junction left unmatched. The CDR3 here is CASSWDRYNEQFF. CDR3 sequence (DNA): TGTGCCAGCAGTTGGGACAGATACAATGAGCAGTTCTTC.

This sequence joins TRBV4-1 and TRBJ1-2; D may be TRBD1 (6 bases). V lost 2 bases and J lost 4, with 14 bases in between. Germline loops: CDR1 MGHRA, CDR2 YSYEKL. The CDR3 spans 15 residues. CDR3 sequence reads: CASSQQRGGFYGYTF. For the CDR3, the DNA is TGCGCCAGCAGCCAACAGCGGGGGGGCTTCTATGGCTACACCTTC.

The chain links TRBV3-1 (or the pseudogene TRBV3-2) to TRBJ2-3; 10 bases agree with TRBD2. The V gene's germline CDR1 is LGHDT and CDR2 YNNKEL (reference sequence). This CDR3 is built from 16 residues. V was clipped by 4 bases and J by 4 bases; unmatched bases: 8. CDR3 bases: TGTGCCAGCAGCCGCCAGAGCGGGGGGGCTGCAGATACGCAGTATTTT. It is translated as CASSRQSGGAADTQYF.

The rearrangement joins TRBV10-3 to TRBJ2-2; 11 bases map to TRBD2. V dropped 6 bases and J dropped 3; count of bases not matched to a gene: 3. Germline values: CDR1 ENHRY, CDR2 SYGVKD. CDR3 size: 15 residues. Here the CDR3 DNA reads TGTGCCATCAGGCCGGGACTAGCGGACACCGGGGAGCTGTTTTTT. This codes for CAIRPGLADTGELFF.

CDR3 sequence reads: CAWSVGGRRNEQFF. The CDR3 DNA sequence: TGTGCCTGGAGTGTAGGAGGCCGCCGGAATGAGCAGTTCTTC. V gene TRBV30 combines with J gene TRBJ2-1; TRBD2 might be the D (5 bases). Germline V CDR1 and CDR2: GTSNPN, SVGIG (reference sequence). This CDR3 spans 14 amino acids. Trimming cost V 0 bases and J 7 bases, with 13 bases left between them.

This rearrangement joins TRBV7-9 to TRBJ1-2, with TRBD1 as a possible D gene (6 bases). In germline, CDR1 is SEHNR, CDR2 FQNEAQ (reference sequence). The CDR3 has 13 residues. The ends were cut back, 5 bases at V and 8 bases at J, with 15 bases in the middle. Written as DNA, the CDR3 is TGTGCCAGCAGCCTTAGGGCAGGGGTCGGCTACACCTTC. Protein sequence: CASSLRAGVGYTF.

CDR3 region: CSVPGTSGRFTDTQYF. The CDR3 DNA sequence: TGCAGCGTTCCCGGGACTAGCGGGAGGTTCACAGATACGCAGTATTTT. The chain couples TRBV29-1 to TRBJ2-3; 15 bases are shared with TRBD2. The junction had 5 bases not matched to a gene; V was cut back by 5 bases and J by 2 bases. Germline V lookup: CDR1 SQVTM, CDR2 ANQGSEA. This CDR3 region has 16 residues.

This chain connects TRBV3-1 (or the pseudogene TRBV3-2) to TRBJ2-1, with 11 bases that match TRBD1. The V segment lost 2 bases and the J segment 9 bases; nucleotides outside the gene matches: 6. This CDR3 region has 15 residues. Germline V gene lookup returns CDR1 LGHDT and CDR2 YNNKEL (reference sequence). The CDR3 bases are TGTGCCAGCAGCCAAATTGGGACAGGGGGGCTTGAGCAGTTCTTC. Its translation: CASSQIGTGGLEQFF.

The chain links TRBV18 to TRBJ2-3; TRBD2 aligns across 10 bases. With V trimmed by 3 bases and J by 3 bases, 6 bases remained unmatched. CDR3 length: 16 amino acids. CDR1 and CDR2 from the germline V gene are KGHSH and LQKENI. CDR3 region: CASSPKKAGGTDTQYF. The CDR3 bases are TGTGCCAGCTCACCGAAAAAAGCGGGGGGGACAGATACGCAGTATTTT. Based on the CDR3 plus reference TRBV18 and TRBJ2-3, the full variable domain is NAGVMQNPRHLVRRRGQEARLRCSPMKGHSHVYWYRQLPEEGLKFMVYLQKENIIDESGMPKERFSAEFPKEGPSILRIQQVVRGDSAAYFCASSPKKAGGTDTQYFGPGTRLTVL.

V gene TRBV4-1 combines with J gene TRBJ2-6; 9 bases fit TRBD1. The CDR3 contains 19 residues. From germline, CDR1 is MGHRA and CDR2 YSYEKL. V was clipped by 4 bases and J by 4 bases; unmatched bases: 14. This chain's CDR3 is CASSRPPTGGSLGANVLTF. The CDR3 nucleotides are TGCGCCAGCAGCCGGCCACCGACAGGGGGGAGTTTGGGGGCCAACGTCCTGACTTTC.

The chain employs TRBV28 and TRBJ2-3, with 10 positions matching TRBD2. Germline V gene sequence: CDR1 MDHEN, CDR2 SYDVKM. This CDR3 contains 15 residues. V shed 3 bases and J 6 bases; nucleotides not matched to a gene: 6. This chain's CDR3 is CASSLSSGRIDTQYF. CDR3 coding DNA: TGTGCCAGCAGTTTGTCTAGCGGGAGAATCGATACGCAGTATTTT. Together with reference TRBV28 and TRBJ2-3, the CDR3 gives the full variable domain: DVKVTQSSRYLVKRTGEKVFLECVQDMDHENMFWYRQDPGLGLRLIYFSYDVKMKEKGDIPEGYSVSREKKERFSLILESASTNQTSMYLCASSLSSGRIDTQYFGPGTRLTVL.